These 12 T cell receptor beta chains originate from one sample sequenced in a study of T cell repertoires in cytomegalovirus infection. TCRdb used MiXCR to reprocess the reads, holding one entry per CDR3 protein. The data contain some 180,000 distinct CDR3 sequences, 8.5% to 10% of them singletons. Sequencing used PBMCs. Receptors originate from a human donor in good health (CMV status not recorded). Some clones in this sample may be carry-over from other donors' samples.

This clonotype showed up just a few times. The chain couples TRBV11-2 to TRBJ2-3, with D unresolved. Germline assignment: CDR1 SGHAT and CDR2 FQNNGV. The CDR3 length is 16 residues. Trimming removed 3 bases from V and 2 bases from J, with 15 bases in between. In DNA form, the CDR3 reads TGTGCCAGCAGCTTTCCCGGACGCGGATACACAGATACGCAGTATTTT. Encoded protein: CASSFPGRGYTDTQYF.

Ten or more counts support this clonotype. The chain couples TRBV7-9 to TRBJ1-1; unclear D gene. The V end was cut by 2 bases, the J end by 0 bases, with 7 bases between. The CDR3 contains 14 residues. Looked up from germline, CDR1 is SEHNR and CDR2 is FQNEAQ (reference sequence). CDR3 protein: CASSLPQMNTEAFF. CDR3 sequence (DNA): TGTGCCAGCAGCTTACCACAGATGAACACTGAAGCTTTCTTT.

V gene TRBV7-9 combines with J gene TRBJ2-7; D is undetermined. The V end was cut by 6 bases, the J end by 0 bases, with 12 bases between. The CDR3 has 14 residues. Looked up from germline, CDR1 is SEHNR and CDR2 is FQNEAQ (reference sequence). The CDR3 region has the DNA TGTGCCAGCAGTGAACACCCTAGCTCCTACGAGCAGTACTTC. As protein: CASSEHPSSYEQYF.

This chain links TRBV12-3 or TRBV12-4 with TRBJ1-5; D unresolved. The V end was cut by 5 bases, the J end by 3 bases, with 11 bases between. The CDR3 contains 14 residues. CDR3 residues: CASSESGVNQPQHF. The DNA for the CDR3 is TGTGCCAGCAGTGAATCAGGAGTCAATCAGCCCCAGCATTTT.

This clonotype was detected a few times. The chain is built from TRBV7-3 and TRBJ2-5, with TRBD2 matching over 10 bases. From germline, CDR1 is SGHTA and CDR2 FQGTGA. J gave up 4 bases and V 3 bases, and 8 bases lay outside the gene matches. This CDR3 has 16 amino acids. CDR3 nucleotide sequence: TGTGCCAGCAGCTTTATGTCTAGCGGGAGTCTAGAGACCCAGTACTTC. Translated, it gives CASSFMSSGSLETQYF.

This clonotype appeared once. The junction departs from germline at one end; a sequencing error may be responsible. The V call is TRBV7-9, the J call TRBJ2-1, with TRBD2 as a possible D gene (5 bases). This CDR3 spans 19 amino acids. Per the germline V gene, CDR1 is SEHNR and CDR2 is FQNEAQ (reference sequence). In DNA, the CDR3 is TGTGCCAGCTGCTTCTGGGTGAAATGGACGGGGAGCTCCTACAATGAGCAGTTCTTC. Its protein is CASCFWVKWTGSSYNEQFF.

This chain joins TRBV11-3 and TRBJ2-1; D ambiguous. V dropped 2 bases and J dropped 7 bases, with 6 bases sitting between them. The CDR3 loop spans 12 amino acids. CDR1 is SGHNT and CDR2 is YENEEA in the germline V gene. The CDR3 sequence is CASSLTRNEQFF. CDR3 in DNA: TGTGCCAGCAGCTTAACTCGGAATGAGCAGTTCTTC.

At least ten counts were recorded for this clonotype. This chain links TRBV4-3 with TRBJ2-5, with 10 bases aligning to TRBD2. Germline trimming cut 4 bases from V and 1 base from J; bases unmatched to any gene: 3. The CDR3 is 15 amino acids. In germline, CDR1 is LGHNA, CDR2 YSLEER. CDR3 residues: CASSPGLALQETQYF. The CDR3 region has the DNA TGCGCCAGCAGCCCGGGACTAGCGCTCCAAGAGACCCAGTACTTC.

Many counts were recorded for this clonotype. CDR3 in amino acids: CAISESGKNTEAFF. The CDR3 DNA follows: TGTGCCATCAGTGAGTCGGGCAAGAACACTGAAGCTTTCTTT. The V call is TRBV10-3, the J call TRBJ1-1; no firm D call. The germline gives CDR1 ENHRY, CDR2 SYGVKD. This CDR3 is built from 14 residues. Trimming removed 0 bases at V and 1 base at J, with 6 bases between.

This chain connects TRBV3-1 to TRBJ1-5; tentative D call: TRBD1 (5 bases). The CDR3 is 15 residues long. Germline V gene data show CDR1 as LGHDT and CDR2 as YNNKEL (reference sequence). Trimming shortened V by 6 bases and J by 4 bases, and 16 bases separated the two germline ends. The CDR3 nucleotides are TGTGCCAGCAGTCAGAGGAGAGGGGAAAATCAGCCCCAGCATTTT. This translates into CASSQRRGENQPQHF. The entire variable domain, with the rest obtained from reference TRBV3-1 and TRBJ1-5, is as follows: DTAVSQTPKYLVTQMGNDKSIKCEQNLGHDTMYWYKQDSKKFLKIMFSYNNKELIINETVPNRFSPKSPDKAHLNLHINSLELGDSAVYFCASSQRRGENQPQHFGDGTRLSIL.

This clonotype has a handful of counts. The genes are TRBV15 and TRBJ1-5; D is undetermined. The CDR3 loop spans 13 amino acids. V was clipped by 0 bases and J by 5 bases, with 5 bases between them. Germline CDR1 reads LNHNV; CDR2 reads YYDKDF (reference sequence). The CDR3 reads CATSRDLDQPQHF. CDR3 in DNA: TGTGCCACCAGCAGAGATCTCGATCAGCCCCAGCATTTT.

There are a few counts of this clonotype. The chain is built from TRBV12-3 or TRBV12-4 and TRBJ2-1; D may be TRBD1 (6 bases). Between the trimmed V and J ends, which lost 1 base and 12 bases, there was a span of 13 bases. The CDR3 sequence is 13 residues long. For the CDR3, the DNA is TGTGCCAGCAGTTTAGAGTTCAGGGGTGGGCAGTTCTTC. Translating it yields CASSLEFRGGQFF.